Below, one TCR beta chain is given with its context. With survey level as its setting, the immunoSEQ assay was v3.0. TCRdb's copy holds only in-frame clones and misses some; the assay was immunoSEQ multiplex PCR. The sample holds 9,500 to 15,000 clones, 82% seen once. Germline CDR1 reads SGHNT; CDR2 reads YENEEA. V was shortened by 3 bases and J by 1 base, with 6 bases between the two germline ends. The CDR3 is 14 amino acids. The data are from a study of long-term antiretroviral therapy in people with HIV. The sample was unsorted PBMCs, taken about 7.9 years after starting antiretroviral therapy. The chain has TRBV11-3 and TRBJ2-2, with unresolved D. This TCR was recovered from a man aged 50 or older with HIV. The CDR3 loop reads CASSFDWNTGELFF. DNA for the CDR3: TGTGCCAGCAGCTTCGACTGGAACACCGGGGAGCTGTTTTTT.